This T cell receptor beta chain was identified during a study of metastatic and nonmetastatic thyroid tumors. Study details: Both malignant and benign thyroid patients supplied peripheral blood and tumor or nodule tissue samples, across which the repertoires of these patients were then compared.

This clone is labeled as medium-sized. What it binds is not known. Original data processing: Using the CDR3 differences seen across clinicopathological groups, the authors built a distant-metastasis classifier for papillary thyroid cancer, which was meant to discriminate distant-metastatic patients. TCRdb re-called the PCR reads through MiXCR. TCRdb's processing, not the authors', yielded these V and J calls. The sample records about 25,000 clones, around 20% being singletons. Before thyroid surgery, none of the patients had received any treatment. The CDR3 length is 14 residues. V was trimmed by 1 base and J by 2 bases, leaving 9 bases between them. Study-level points and caveats: Benign nodules were reported to have significantly lower TCR beta diversity than malignant thyroid tumors, in blood and tumor.

Sequences were obtained from blood. This receptor was taken from a male donor with papillary thyroid cancer or a benign thyroid nodule (not recorded which). Some clones in this sample may be carry-over from other donors' samples. The genes are TRBV12-3 or TRBV12-4 and TRBJ2-7; D gene uncertain. The DNA of the CDR3 is TGTGCCAGCAGTTTAGGCCAGGTTACCTACGAGCAGTACTTC. Translating gives CASSLGQVTYEQYF.